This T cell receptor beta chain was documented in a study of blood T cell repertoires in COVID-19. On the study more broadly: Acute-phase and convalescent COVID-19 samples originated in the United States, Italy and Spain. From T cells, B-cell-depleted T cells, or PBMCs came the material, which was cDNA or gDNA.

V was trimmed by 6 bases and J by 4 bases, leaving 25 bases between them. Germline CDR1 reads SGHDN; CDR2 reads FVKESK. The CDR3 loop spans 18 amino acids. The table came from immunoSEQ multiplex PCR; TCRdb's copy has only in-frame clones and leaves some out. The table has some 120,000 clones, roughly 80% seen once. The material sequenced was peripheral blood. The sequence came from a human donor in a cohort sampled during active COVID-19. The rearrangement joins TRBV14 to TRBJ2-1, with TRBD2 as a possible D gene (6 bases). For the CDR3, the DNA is TGTGCCAGCAGTTACATTTCGGGGCGGGGTTCTAGGTACAATGAGCAGTTCTTC. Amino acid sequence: CASSYISGRGSRYNEQFF.